What follows describes a single TCR beta chain. Its antigen remains unidentified. The protocol was immunoSEQ multiplex PCR, while the TCRdb copy is restricted to in-frame clones and leaves out a portion. The sample has about 120,000 clones, about 90% seen once. Germline V gives CDR1 SGHRS, CDR2 YFSETQ. V was shortened by 4 bases and J by 4 bases, with 11 bases between the two germline ends. CDR3 length equals 13 residues. The source of the sample is a study of T cell responses to AZD1222 COVID-19 vaccine. Study conclusions and caveats: Only a handful of AZD1222 recipients were seropositive at baseline. The donors showed a predominance of white British ancestry and of females, with possible underestimation of clonal diversity.

The sequence was collected from an adult in good health. The source was peripheral blood, collected on day 0 of AZD1222 vaccination. The rearrangement joins TRBV5-1 to TRBJ1-2, with unresolved D. CDR3 loop: CASSPSRVYGYTF. The CDR3 DNA sequence: TGCGCCAGCAGCCCAAGTAGGGTCTATGGCTACACCTTC.